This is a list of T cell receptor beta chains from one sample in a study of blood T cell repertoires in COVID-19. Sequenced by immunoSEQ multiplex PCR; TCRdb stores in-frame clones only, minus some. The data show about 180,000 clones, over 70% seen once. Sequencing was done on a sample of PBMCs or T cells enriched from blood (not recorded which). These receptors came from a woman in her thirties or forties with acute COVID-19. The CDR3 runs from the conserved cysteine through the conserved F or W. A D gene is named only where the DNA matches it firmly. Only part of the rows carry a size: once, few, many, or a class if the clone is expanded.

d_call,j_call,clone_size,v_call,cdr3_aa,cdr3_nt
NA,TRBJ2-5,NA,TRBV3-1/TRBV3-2,CASSHKGAQYF,TGTGCCAGCAGCCACAAGGGGGCCCAGTACTTC
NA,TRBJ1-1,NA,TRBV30,CAWSDGSGAFF,TGTGCCTGGAGTGACGGGTCGGGAGCTTTCTTT
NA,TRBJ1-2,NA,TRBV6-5,CASSYPGRDGYTF,TGTGCCAGCAGTTACCCCGGGAGGGATGGCTACACCTTC
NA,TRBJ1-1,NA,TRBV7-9,CASSLGAPNTEAFF,TGTGCCAGCAGCTTAGGGGCCCCGAACACTGAAGCTTTCTTT
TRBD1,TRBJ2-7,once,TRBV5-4,CASREEIGTGNEQYF,TGTGCCAGCAGGGAAGAGATTGGGACAGGGAACGAGCAGTACTTC
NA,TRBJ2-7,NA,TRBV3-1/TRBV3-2,CASSQGSLGLSYEQYF,TGTGCCAGCAGCCAAGGGTCTTTAGGACTCAGTTACGAGCAGTACTTC
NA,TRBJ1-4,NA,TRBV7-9,CASSTSEKLFF,TGTGCCAGCAGCACCAGTGAAAAACTGTTTTTT
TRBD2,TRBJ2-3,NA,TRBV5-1,CASSQLGTSGSTDTQYF,TGCGCCAGCAGCCAACTCGGGACTAGCGGGAGCACAGATACGCAGTATTTT
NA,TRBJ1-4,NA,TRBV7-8,CASSLLAATNEKLFF,TGTGCCAGCAGCTTACTTGCGGCAACTAATGAAAAACTGTTTTTT
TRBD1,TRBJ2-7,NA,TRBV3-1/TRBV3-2,CASSPRGRAYEQYF,TGTGCCAGCAGCCCGAGGGGGCGGGCCTACGAGCAGTACTTC
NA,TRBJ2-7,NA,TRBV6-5,CASRLVFRSYEQYF,TGTGCCAGCAGATTAGTATTTCGCTCCTACGAGCAGTACTTC
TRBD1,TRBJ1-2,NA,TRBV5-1,CASSPGDRGAFLSSYGYTF,TGCGCCAGCAGCCCGGGGGACAGGGGGGCCTTCTTGTCGTCCTATGGCTACACCTTC
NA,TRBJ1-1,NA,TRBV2,CASSGQRDTRKTEAFF,TGTGCCAGCAGTGGCCAACGGGACACGAGAAAGACTGAAGCTTTCTTT
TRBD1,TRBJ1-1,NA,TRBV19,CASTLRTGLTEAFF,TGTGCCAGTACTCTCCGGACAGGGCTAACTGAAGCTTTCTTT
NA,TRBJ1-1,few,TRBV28,CASSFYRAGRRTEAFF,TGTGCCAGCAGTTTCTACCGGGCCGGAAGGAGGACTGAAGCTTTCTTT
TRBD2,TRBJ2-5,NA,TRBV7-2,CASSLGSGVSGRAETQYF,TGTGCCAGCAGCTTAGGTTCTGGGGTTAGCGGGAGGGCTGAGACCCAGTACTTC
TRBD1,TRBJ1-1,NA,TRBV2,CASSDRQGDTEAFF,TGTGCCAGCAGTGATAGACAGGGGGACACTGAAGCTTTCTTT
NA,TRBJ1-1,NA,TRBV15,CATSTLGGWTEAFF,TGTGCCACCAGCACCCTTGGGGGGTGGACTGAAGCTTTCTTT
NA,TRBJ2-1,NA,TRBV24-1,CATSDGVARSYNEQFF,TGTGCCACCAGTGATGGAGTAGCGCGCTCCTACAATGAGCAGTTCTTC
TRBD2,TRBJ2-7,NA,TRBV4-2,CASSQVTGLAGGPRYF,TGTGCCAGCAGCCAAGTCACGGGACTAGCGGGAGGTCCGCGGTACTTC
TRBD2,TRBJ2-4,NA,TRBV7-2,CASSLESGNRNIQYF,TGTGCCAGCAGCTTAGAGAGCGGGAACCGAAACATTCAGTACTTC
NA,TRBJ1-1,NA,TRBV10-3,CAIRDTMNTEAFF,TGTGCCATCAGGGACACCATGAACACTGAAGCTTTCTTT
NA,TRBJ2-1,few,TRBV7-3,CASSLNPSEGSEQFF,TGTGCCAGCAGCTTAAACCCCAGTGAGGGAAGTGAGCAGTTCTTC
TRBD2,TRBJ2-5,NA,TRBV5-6,CASSSGLAIETQYF,TGTGCCAGCAGCTCTGGACTAGCGATTGAGACCCAGTACTTC
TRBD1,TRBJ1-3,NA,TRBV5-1,CASSPAPGGPGNTIYF,TGCGCCAGCAGCCCGGCCCCAGGGGGTCCGGGAAACACCATATATTTT
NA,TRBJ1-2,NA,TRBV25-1,CASSEMTEYGYTF,TGTGCCAGCAGTGAGATGACAGAGTATGGCTACACCTTC